Listed below are T cell receptor beta chains from one sample, sequenced in a study of cytomegalovirus exposure and HLA in healthy donors. Sequencing used immunoSEQ multiplex PCR; TCRdb keeps in-frame clones, though not all of them. The table includes some 190,000 clones, more than 75% detected once. The sequencing input was PBMCs. These receptors were taken from a woman aged 18-29 years in good health and CMV-seronegative. CDR3s include the opening cysteine and the closing phenylalanine or tryptophan. A D gene is named only where the DNA matches it firmly. The listing skips clone size in some rows; elsewhere it reads once, few, many or a size class.

J gene	V gene	D gene	clone size	CDR3 protein	CDR3 DNA
TRBJ1-1	TRBV19	NA	NA	CASSRRNTEAFF	TGTGCCAGTAGCCGCAGGAACACTGAAGCTTTCTTT
TRBJ1-2	TRBV7-8	TRBD1	NA	CASSLRQGSGYGYTF	TGTGCCAGCAGCTTGAGACAGGGGTCTGGCTATGGCTACACCTTC
TRBJ2-7	TRBV2	NA	NA	CASTFTGEEYF	TGTGCCAGCACCTTCACAGGGGAGGAGTACTTC
TRBJ2-5	TRBV5-4	NA	NA	CASSFPGEETQYF	TGTGCCAGCAGCTTCCCGGGAGAAGAGACCCAGTACTTC
TRBJ2-7	TRBV11-3	TRBD1	NA	CASTDGDRGDYEQYF	TGTGCCAGCACTGATGGGGACAGGGGGGACTACGAGCAGTACTTC
TRBJ1-4	TRBV9	TRBD1	NA	CASSLTGTGVEKLFF	TGTGCCAGCAGCTTAACCGGGACAGGGGTTGAAAAACTGTTTTTT
TRBJ1-2	TRBV5-8	TRBD1	NA	CASSLGQGARGYTF	TGTGCCAGCAGCTTGGGACAGGGGGCGCGTGGCTACACCTTC
TRBJ2-7	TRBV6-6	NA	NA	CASSSGPTRGYEQYF	TGTGCCAGCAGTTCGGGTCCAACCCGGGGGTACGAGCAGTACTTC
TRBJ2-7	TRBV19	TRBD1	once	CASRSTGGDEQYF	TGTGCCAGTAGGTCGACAGGGGGGGACGAGCAGTACTTC
TRBJ2-1	TRBV7-3	TRBD2	NA	CASSPGLASYNEQFF	TGTGCCAGCAGCCCGGGACTAGCGAGTTACAATGAGCAGTTCTTC
TRBJ1-2	TRBV7-2	NA	NA	CASSLATGGGYGYTF	TGTGCCAGCAGCTTAGCCACGGGGGGCGGCTATGGCTACACCTTC
TRBJ2-3	TRBV4-1	NA	NA	CASSRDPSGADTQYF	TGCGCCAGCAGCCGGGACCCATCAGGGGCAGATACGCAGTATTTT
TRBJ2-5	TRBV28	TRBD1	NA	CASSLRPGQATQETQYF	TGTGCCAGCAGTTTACGTCCCGGACAGGCTACCCAAGAGACCCAGTACTTC
TRBJ2-7	TRBV7-9	NA	NA	CASSLSGRGSDRTYEQYF	TGTGCCAGCAGCTTAAGTGGCAGGGGCTCGGATAGAACCTACGAGCAGTACTTC
TRBJ2-7	TRBV5-6	NA	NA	CASSATGFHEQYF	TGTGCCAGCAGCGCCACAGGGTTCCACGAGCAGTACTTC